This T cell receptor beta chain was sequenced for a study of neoadjuvant anti-PD-1 for oral cavity cancer. Study-level background: Around day 43, patients without progression received a fourth nivolumab dose before surgery.

PBMC libraries mostly used roughly 500 ng of input genomic DNA, with six replicates per sample. Profiling relied on immunoSEQ multiplex PCR, and the TCRdb table lists in-frame clones only, not all of them. The sample has fewer than 8,000 clones, 62% seen once. Time point noted: after neoadjuvant nivolumab, at surgical resection. General observations from the study: Treg/Th17 ratio rose with pretreatment blood and fell with post-treatment tumor TCRbeta clonality.

Turning to this clone: What it recognizes is unknown.

The sequenced sample was PBMCs, obtained after nivolumab (anti-PD-1) treatment. This sequence was found in a person between 35 and 79 years old with oral cavity squamous cell carcinoma.

For the CDR3, the DNA is TGTGCCAGTAGCGATACGGGTTTCTCTGGAAACACCATATATTTT. Translation gives CASSDTGFSGNTIYF. V usage is TRBV19 and J usage is TRBJ1-3; D gene uncertain. This CDR3 spans 15 amino acids. Germline lookup yields CDR1 LNHDA and CDR2 SQIVND (reference sequence). Deletions cut 6 bases from V and 0 bases from J, with 12 bases between.